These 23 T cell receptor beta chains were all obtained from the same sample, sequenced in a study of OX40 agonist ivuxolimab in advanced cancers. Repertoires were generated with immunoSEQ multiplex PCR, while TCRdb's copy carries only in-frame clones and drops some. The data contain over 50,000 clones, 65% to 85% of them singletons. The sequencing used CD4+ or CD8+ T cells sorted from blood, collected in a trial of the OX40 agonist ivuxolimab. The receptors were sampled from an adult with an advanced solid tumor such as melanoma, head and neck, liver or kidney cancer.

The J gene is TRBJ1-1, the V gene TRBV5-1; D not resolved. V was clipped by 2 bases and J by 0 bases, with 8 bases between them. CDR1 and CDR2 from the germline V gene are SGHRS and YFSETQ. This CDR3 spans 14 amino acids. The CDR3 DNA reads TGCGCCAGCAGCTTACCCTCCATGAACACTGAAGCTTTCTTT. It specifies CASSLPSMNTEAFF. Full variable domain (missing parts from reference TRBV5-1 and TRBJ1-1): KAGVTQTPRYLIKTRGQQVTLSCSPISGHRSVSWYQQTPGQGLQFLFEYFSETQRNKGNFPGRFSGRQFSNSRSEMNVSTLELGDSALYLCASSLPSMNTEAFFGQGTRLTVV.

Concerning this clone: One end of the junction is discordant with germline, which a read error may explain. The CDR3, as DNA: TGTGCCAGTAGTCTCAGCAGAGATACGCAGTATTTT. The encoded protein is CASSLSRDTQYF. The chain carries TRBV19 and TRBJ2-3; no clear D. The CDR3 has 12 amino acids. The germline gives CDR1 LNHDA, CDR2 SQIVND (reference sequence).

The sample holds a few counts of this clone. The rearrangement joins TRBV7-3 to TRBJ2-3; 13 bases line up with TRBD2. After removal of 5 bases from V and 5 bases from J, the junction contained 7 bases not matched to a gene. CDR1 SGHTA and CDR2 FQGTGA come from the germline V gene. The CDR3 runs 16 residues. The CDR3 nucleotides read TGTGCCAGCAGCCAGGGACTAGCGGGGAAGGAAGATACGCAGTATTTT. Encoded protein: CASSQGLAGKEDTQYF.

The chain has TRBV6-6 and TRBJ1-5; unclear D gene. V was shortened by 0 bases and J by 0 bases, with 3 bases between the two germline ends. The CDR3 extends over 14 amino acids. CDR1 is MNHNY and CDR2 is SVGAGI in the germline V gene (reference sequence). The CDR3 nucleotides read TGTGCCAGCAGTTACTCCAATAGCAATCAGCCCCAGCATTTT. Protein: CASSYSNSNQPQHF.

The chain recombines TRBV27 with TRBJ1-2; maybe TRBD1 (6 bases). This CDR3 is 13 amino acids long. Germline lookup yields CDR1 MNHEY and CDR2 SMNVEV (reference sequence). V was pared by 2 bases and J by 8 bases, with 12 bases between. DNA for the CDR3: TGTGCCAGCAGTTTAGCGGGGGCGCAGGGCTACACCTTC. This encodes CASSLAGAQGYTF.

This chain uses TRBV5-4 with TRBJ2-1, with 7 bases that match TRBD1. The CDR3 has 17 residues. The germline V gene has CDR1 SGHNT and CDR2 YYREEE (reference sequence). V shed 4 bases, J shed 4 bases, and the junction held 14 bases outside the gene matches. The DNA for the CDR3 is TGTGCCAGCAGCCCTAAGACAGGGCCACTTGAGTACAATGAGCAGTTCTTC. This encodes CASSPKTGPLEYNEQFF.

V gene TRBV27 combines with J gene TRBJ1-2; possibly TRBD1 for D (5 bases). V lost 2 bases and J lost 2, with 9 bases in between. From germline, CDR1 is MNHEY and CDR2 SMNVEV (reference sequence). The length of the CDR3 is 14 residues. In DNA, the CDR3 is TGTGCCAGCAGTTTAAATGGGGGGAACTATGGCTACACCTTC. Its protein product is CASSLNGGNYGYTF.

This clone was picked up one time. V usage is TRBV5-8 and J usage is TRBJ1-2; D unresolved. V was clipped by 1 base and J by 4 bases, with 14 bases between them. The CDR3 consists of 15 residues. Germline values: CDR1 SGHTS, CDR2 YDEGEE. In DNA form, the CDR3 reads TGTGCCAGCAGCTTGTATAATTCGGCGGGCTATGGCTACACCTTC. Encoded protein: CASSLYNSAGYGYTF.

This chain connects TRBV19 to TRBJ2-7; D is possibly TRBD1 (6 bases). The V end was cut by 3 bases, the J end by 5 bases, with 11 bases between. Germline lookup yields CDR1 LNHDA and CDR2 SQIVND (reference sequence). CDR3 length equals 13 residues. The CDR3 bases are TGTGCCAGTAGTATCAACAGGGAAAACGAGCAGTACTTC. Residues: CASSINRENEQYF.

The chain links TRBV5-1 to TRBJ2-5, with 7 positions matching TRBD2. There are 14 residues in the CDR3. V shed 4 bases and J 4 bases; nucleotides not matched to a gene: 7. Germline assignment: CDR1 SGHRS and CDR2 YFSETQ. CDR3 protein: CASSDGTGGETQYF. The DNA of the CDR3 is TGCGCCAGCAGCGACGGGACGGGGGGAGAGACCCAGTACTTC.

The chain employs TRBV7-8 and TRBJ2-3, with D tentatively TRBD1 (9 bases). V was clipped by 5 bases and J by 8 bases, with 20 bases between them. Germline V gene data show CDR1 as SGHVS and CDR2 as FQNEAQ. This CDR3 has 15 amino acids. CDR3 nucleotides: TGTGCCAGCAGCCCCACCGGGACAGGGACTAGTACGCAGTATTTT. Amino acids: CASSPTGTGTSTQYF.

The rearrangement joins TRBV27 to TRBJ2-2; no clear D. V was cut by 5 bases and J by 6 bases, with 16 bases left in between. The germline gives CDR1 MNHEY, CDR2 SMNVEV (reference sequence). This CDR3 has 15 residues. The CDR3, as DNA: TGTGCCAGCAGTCCCCGAGGTATCAGCTCCGGGGAGCTGTTTTTT. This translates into CASSPRGISSGELFF.

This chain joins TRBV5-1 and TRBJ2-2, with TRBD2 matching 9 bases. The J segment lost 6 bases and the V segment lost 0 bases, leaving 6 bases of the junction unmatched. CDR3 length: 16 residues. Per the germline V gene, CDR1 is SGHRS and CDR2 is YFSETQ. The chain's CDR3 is CASSLAGTSSAGELFF. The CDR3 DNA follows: TGCGCCAGCAGCTTGGCCGGGACTAGCAGCGCCGGGGAGCTGTTTTTT. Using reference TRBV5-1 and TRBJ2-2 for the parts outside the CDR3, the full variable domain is KAGVTQTPRYLIKTRGQQVTLSCSPISGHRSVSWYQQTPGQGLQFLFEYFSETQRNKGNFPGRFSGRQFSNSRSEMNVSTLELGDSALYLCASSLAGTSSAGELFFGEGSRLTVL.

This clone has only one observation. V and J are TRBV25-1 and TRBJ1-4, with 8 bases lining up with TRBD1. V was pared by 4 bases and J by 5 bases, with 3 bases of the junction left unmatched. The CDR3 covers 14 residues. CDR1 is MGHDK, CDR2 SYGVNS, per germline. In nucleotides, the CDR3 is TGTGCCAGCAGTGTACAGGGGGGGAATGAAAAACTGTTTTTT. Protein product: CASSVQGGNEKLFF.

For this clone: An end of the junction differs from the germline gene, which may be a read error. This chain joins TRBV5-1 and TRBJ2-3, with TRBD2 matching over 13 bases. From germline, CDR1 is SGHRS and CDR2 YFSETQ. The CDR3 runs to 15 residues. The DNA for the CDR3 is TGCACCAGCAGCACCAGGACTAGCGGGGGTGATACGCAGTATTTT. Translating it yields CTSSTRTSGGDTQYF.

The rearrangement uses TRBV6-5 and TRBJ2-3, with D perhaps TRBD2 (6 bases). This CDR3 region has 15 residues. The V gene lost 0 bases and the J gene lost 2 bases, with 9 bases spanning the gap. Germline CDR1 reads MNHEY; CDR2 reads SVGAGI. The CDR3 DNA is TGTGCCAGCAGTTACTCGACTAGTACCACAGATACGCAGTATTTT. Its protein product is CASSYSTSTTDTQYF.

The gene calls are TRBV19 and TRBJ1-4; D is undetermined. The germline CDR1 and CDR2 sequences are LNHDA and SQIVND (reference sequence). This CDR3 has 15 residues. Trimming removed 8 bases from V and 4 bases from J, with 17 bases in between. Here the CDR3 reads CASPFWGTGNEKLFF. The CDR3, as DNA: TGTGCCAGTCCTTTTTGGGGAACCGGTAATGAAAAACTGTTTTTT.

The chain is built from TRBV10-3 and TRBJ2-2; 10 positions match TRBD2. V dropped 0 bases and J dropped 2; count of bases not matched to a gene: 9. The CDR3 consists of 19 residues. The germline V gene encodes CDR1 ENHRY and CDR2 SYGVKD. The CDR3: CAISESGLAGAYNTGELFF. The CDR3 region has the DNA TGTGCCATCAGTGAGTCCGGGCTAGCGGGGGCCTATAACACCGGGGAGCTGTTTTTT.

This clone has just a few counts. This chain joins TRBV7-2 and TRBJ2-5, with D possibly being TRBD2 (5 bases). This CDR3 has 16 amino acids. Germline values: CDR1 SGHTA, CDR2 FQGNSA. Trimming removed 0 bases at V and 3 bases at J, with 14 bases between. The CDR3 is CASSLAPWRVEETQYF. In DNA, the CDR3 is TGTGCCAGCAGCTTAGCGCCCTGGCGGGTTGAAGAGACCCAGTACTTC.

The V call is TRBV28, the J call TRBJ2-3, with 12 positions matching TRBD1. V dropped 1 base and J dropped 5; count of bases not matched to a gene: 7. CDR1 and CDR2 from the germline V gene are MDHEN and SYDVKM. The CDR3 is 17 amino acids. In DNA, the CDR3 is TGTGCCAGCAGTTTATCAGGGACAGGGGGCTTGAGAGATACGCAGTATTTT. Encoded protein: CASSLSGTGGLRDTQYF.

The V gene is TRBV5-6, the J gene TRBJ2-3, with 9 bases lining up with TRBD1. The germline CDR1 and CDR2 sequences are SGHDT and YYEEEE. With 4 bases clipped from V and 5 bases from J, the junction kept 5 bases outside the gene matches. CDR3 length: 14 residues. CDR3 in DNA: TGTGCCAGCAGCAAACAGGGGGCGGGAGATACGCAGTATTTT. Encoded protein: CASSKQGAGDTQYF.

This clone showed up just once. CDR3: CASGVAEDQPQHF. CDR3 nucleotides: TGTGCCAGCGGGGTAGCAGAAGATCAGCCCCAGCATTTT. The rearrangement links TRBV6-5 to TRBJ1-5; unclear D gene. CDR3 size: 13 residues. V lost 8 bases, J lost 5 bases, and 13 bases lay in between. CDR1 is MNHEY, CDR2 SVGAGI, per germline.

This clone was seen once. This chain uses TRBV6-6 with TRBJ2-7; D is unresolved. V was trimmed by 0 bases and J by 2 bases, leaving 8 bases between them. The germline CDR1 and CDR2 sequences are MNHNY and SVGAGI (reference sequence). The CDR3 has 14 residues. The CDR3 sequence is CASSYSTGAYEQYF. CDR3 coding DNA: TGTGCCAGCAGTTACTCGACCGGTGCCTACGAGCAGTACTTC.